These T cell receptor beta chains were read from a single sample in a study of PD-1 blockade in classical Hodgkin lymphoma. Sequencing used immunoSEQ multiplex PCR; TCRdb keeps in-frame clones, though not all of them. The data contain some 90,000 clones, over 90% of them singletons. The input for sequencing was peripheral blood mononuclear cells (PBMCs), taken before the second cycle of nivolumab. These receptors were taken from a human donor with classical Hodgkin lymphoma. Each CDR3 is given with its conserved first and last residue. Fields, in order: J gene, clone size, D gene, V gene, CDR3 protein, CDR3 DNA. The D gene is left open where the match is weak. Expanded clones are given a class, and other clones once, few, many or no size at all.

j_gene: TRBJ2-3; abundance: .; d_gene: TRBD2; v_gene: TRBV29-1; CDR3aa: CSVDSPPGGTDTQYF; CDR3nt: TGCAGCGTTGACTCCCCCCCGGGGGGTACAGATACGCAGTATTTT
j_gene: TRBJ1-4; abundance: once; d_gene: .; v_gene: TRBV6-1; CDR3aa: CASRISRLGEKLFF; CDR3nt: TGTGCCAGCAGAATCTCCAGGCTCGGTGAAAAACTGTTTTTT
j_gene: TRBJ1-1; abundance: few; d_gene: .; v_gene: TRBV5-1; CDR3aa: CASSLVGRLNTEAFF; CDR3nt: TGCGCCAGCAGCTTGGTGGGTCGTTTGAACACTGAAGCTTTCTTT
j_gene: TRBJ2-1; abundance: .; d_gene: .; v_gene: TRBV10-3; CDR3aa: CAIRALDGNEQFF; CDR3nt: TGTGCCATCAGAGCTCTTGACGGGAATGAGCAGTTCTTC
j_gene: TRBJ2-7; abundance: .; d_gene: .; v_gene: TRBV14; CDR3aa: CASSQDLVARQYF; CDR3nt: TGTGCCAGCAGCCAAGATCTTGTGGCGAGGCAGTACTTC
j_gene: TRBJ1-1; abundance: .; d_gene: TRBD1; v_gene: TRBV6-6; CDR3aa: CASSSAGGDTEAFF; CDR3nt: TGTGCCAGCAGTTCGGCAGGGGGGGACACTGAAGCTTTCTTT
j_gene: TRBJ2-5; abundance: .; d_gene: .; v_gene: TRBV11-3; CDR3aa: CASSLEPSGGETQYF; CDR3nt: TGTGCCAGCAGCTTAGAGCCTTCCGGTGGCGAGACCCAGTACTTC
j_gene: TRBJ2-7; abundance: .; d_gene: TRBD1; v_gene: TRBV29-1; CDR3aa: CSVGTPGGTGSSYEQYF; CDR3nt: TGCAGCGTTGGCACCCCCGGGGGGACAGGGAGCTCCTACGAGCAGTACTTC
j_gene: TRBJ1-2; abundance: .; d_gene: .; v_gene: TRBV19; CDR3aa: CASGKGGPYGYTF; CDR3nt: TGTGCCAGCGGGAAGGGAGGGCCCTATGGCTACACCTTC
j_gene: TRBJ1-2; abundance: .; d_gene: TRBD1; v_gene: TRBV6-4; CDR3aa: CASSDGGLGPGQTYF; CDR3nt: TGTGCCAGCAGTGACGGGGGTTTAGGTCCGGGACAGACATACTTC
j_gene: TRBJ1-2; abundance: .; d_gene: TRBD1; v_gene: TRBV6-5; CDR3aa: CASSYSPGTGYYGYTF; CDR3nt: TGTGCCAGCAGTTACTCCCCCGGGACAGGGTACTATGGCTACACCTTC
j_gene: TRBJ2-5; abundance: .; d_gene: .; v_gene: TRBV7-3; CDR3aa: CASTPGVGETQYF; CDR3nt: TGTGCCAGCACGCCGGGGGTCGGCGAGACCCAGTACTTC
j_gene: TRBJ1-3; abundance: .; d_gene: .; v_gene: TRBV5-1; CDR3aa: CASSFAPQGNSGNTIYF; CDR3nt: TGCGCCAGCAGCTTTGCCCCCCAAGGGAACTCTGGAAACACCATATATTTT